This TCR beta chain was sequenced for a study of CD8+ T cells in alopecia areata. Both peripheral blood and punch biopsies of lesional scalp skin were obtained from patients who had alopecia areata. This CDR3 comprises 13 residues. Trimming pared 0 bases from V and 5 bases from J, leaving 7 bases between. Per the germline V gene, CDR1 is MNHNS and CDR2 is SASEGT. This clone has only one observation. The sequencing template was cDNA reverse transcribed from extracted RNA. Some clones are missing from TCRdb's copy, which holds only in-frame ones; the method was immunoSEQ multiplex PCR. Here the sample spans around 140,000 clones, around 49% being singletons.

The chain carries TRBV6-1 and TRBJ1-2; no clear D. This clonotype was sampled from a human donor with alopecia areata. The sequencing here drew on CD4+ T cells sorted from blood, taken at week 0. In DNA, the CDR3 is TGTGCCAGCAGTGAAGCAACGGGGTATGGCTACACCTTC. Its translation is CASSEATGYGYTF.